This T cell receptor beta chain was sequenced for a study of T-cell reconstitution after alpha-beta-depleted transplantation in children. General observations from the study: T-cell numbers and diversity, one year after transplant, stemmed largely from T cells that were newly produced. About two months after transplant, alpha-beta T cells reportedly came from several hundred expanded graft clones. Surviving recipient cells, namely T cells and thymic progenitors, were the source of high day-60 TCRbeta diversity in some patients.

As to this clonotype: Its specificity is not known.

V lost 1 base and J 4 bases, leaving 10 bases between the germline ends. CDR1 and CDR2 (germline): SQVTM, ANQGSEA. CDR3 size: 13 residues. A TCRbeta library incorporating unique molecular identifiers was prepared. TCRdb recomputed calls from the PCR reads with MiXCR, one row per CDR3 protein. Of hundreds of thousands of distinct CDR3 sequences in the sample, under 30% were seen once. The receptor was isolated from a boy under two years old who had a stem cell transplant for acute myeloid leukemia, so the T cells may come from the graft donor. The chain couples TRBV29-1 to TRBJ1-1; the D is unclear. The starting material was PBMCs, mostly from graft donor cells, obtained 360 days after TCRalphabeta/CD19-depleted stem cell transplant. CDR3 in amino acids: CSVEGRGGTEAFF. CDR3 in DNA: TGCAGCGTTGAAGGACGGGGAGGCACTGAAGCTTTCTTT.